One and the same sample provided the 31 T cell receptor beta chains below, sequenced in a study of blood T cell repertoires in COVID-19. Some clones are missing from TCRdb's copy, which holds only in-frame ones; the method was immunoSEQ multiplex PCR. The repertoire holds roughly 150,000 clones, with roughly 77% as singletons. Sequencing was carried out using peripheral blood. The receptors come from a man in his sixties with acute or convalescent COVID-19.

This clone has a handful of counts. The CDR3 here is CASSPDRDGTGELFF. Written as DNA, the CDR3 is TGTGCCAGCAGTCCCGACAGGGACGGCACCGGGGAGCTGTTTTTT. The chain carries TRBV28 and TRBJ2-2, with 7 bases that match TRBD1. The length of the CDR3 is 15 residues. V lost 5 bases and J lost 4; bases outside the gene matches: 7. Germline V gene sequence: CDR1 MDHEN, CDR2 SYDVKM.

This chain joins TRBV12-3 or TRBV12-4 and TRBJ1-5, with a tentative D call TRBD1 (6 bases). The CDR3 consists of 13 residues. V gave up 4 bases and J gave up 4 bases, with 8 bases separating them. The CDR3 is CASSSDSNQPQHF. CDR3 bases: TGTGCCAGCAGTTCGGACAGTAATCAGCCCCAGCATTTT.

The chain uses TRBV10-3 and TRBJ2-3; 11 positions match TRBD2. The CDR3 extends over 17 amino acids. Unmatched junction bases numbered 7, after V lost 2 bases and J lost 3 bases. Germline V gives CDR1 ENHRY, CDR2 SYGVKD. The CDR3 region is CAISEMKTSGTTDTQYF. The CDR3 nucleotides read TGTGCCATCAGTGAGATGAAGACTAGCGGGACGACAGATACGCAGTATTTT.

The chain employs TRBV5-1 and TRBJ2-7; 9 nucleotides agree with TRBD1. Germline V gives CDR1 SGHRS, CDR2 YFSETQ. J was trimmed by 13 bases and V by 0 bases; bases with no gene match: 23. This CDR3 contains 18 residues. Written as DNA, the CDR3 is TGCGCCAGCAGCTTGGAAACAGGGGGCGCCTGGCTAGCCCAGAGAAAATACTTC. As protein: CASSLETGGAWLAQRKYF.

The gene calls are TRBV11-2 and TRBJ1-6; D not resolved. Trimming removed 1 base from V and 10 bases from J, with 8 bases in between. The CDR3 is 13 residues long. The germline V gene encodes CDR1 SGHAT and CDR2 FQNNGV. The CDR3 loop is CASSLGSGSPLHF. DNA of the CDR3: TGTGCCAGCAGCTTAGGTTCGGGGTCACCCCTCCACTTT. The full variable domain, its missing parts supplied by reference TRBV11-2 and TRBJ1-6, is EAGVAQSPRYKIIEKRQSVAFWCNPISGHATLYWYQQILGQGPKLLIQFQNNGVVDDSQLPKDRFSAERLKGVDSTLKIQPAKLEDSAVYLCASSLGSGSPLHFGNGTRLTVT.

The genes are TRBV12-5 and TRBJ2-6, with 7 bases lining up with TRBD1. With 2 bases clipped from V and 0 bases from J, the junction kept 7 bases outside the gene matches. Germline CDR1 and CDR2: LGHNT and FRNRAP. The CDR3 is 18 residues long. The CDR3: CASGLTWDRSSGANVLTF. The DNA for the CDR3 is TGTGCTAGTGGTTTGACTTGGGACAGAAGCTCTGGGGCCAACGTCCTGACTTTC. Full variable domain (rest looked up from reference TRBV12-5 and TRBJ2-6): DARVTQTPRHKVTEMGQEVTMRCQPILGHNTVFWYRQTMMQGLELLAYFRNRAPLDDSGMPKDRFSAEMPDATLATLKIQPSEPRDSAVYFCASGLTWDRSSGANVLTFGAGSRLTVL.

The chain has TRBV5-6 and TRBJ1-2; D ambiguous. V gave up 4 bases and J gave up 2 bases, with 12 bases separating them. CDR1 and CDR2 from the germline V gene are SGHDT and YYEEEE. CDR3 length equals 14 residues. CDR3 DNA: TGTGCCAGCAGCCTAACGACTCCGAACTATGGCTACACCTTC. Translating it yields CASSLTTPNYGYTF.

This clone turned up a few times. This chain connects TRBV10-1 to TRBJ2-5, with 8 bases matching TRBD2. There are 13 residues in the CDR3. Trimming cost V 3 bases and J 3 bases; bases outside gene matches: 0. Germline CDR1 and CDR2: WNHNN and SYGVQD (reference sequence). CDR3 residues: CASSDSGKETQYF. In DNA, the CDR3 is TGCGCCAGCAGTGATAGCGGGAAAGAGACCCAGTACTTC.

The V call is TRBV25-1, the J call TRBJ2-3; 14 bases fit TRBD2. Germline trimming cut 4 bases from V and 4 bases from J; bases unmatched to any gene: 4. The CDR3 consists of 16 residues. The germline CDR1 and CDR2 sequences are MGHDK and SYGVNS. In DNA, the CDR3 is TGTGCCAGCAGTGGGGGGACTAGCGGGAGAGCAGATACGCAGTATTTT. Translating it yields CASSGGTSGRADTQYF. Filled out from reference TRBV25-1 and TRBJ2-3, the complete variable domain reads EADIYQTPRYLVIGTGKKITLECSQTMGHDKMYWYQQDPGMELHLIHYSYGVNSTEKGDLSSESTVSRIRTEHFPLTLESARPSHTSQYLCASSGGTSGRADTQYFGPGTRLTVL.

This sequence joins TRBV11-2 and TRBJ1-3; no firm D call. Germline-derived CDR1 and CDR2 are SGHAT and FQNNGV. V lost 2 bases, J lost 7 bases, and 6 bases lay in between. CDR3 length equals 12 residues. CDR3 coding DNA: TGTGCCAGCAGCTTAAACGGGAACACCATATATTTT. This sequence encodes CASSLNGNTIYF.

The chain couples TRBV5-1 to TRBJ2-5; TRBD1 matches 9 bases. The trim removed 4 bases at V and 5 bases at J, leaving 9 bases unmatched. Looked up from germline, CDR1 is SGHRS and CDR2 is YFSETQ. The CDR3 is 15 residues long. The CDR3, as DNA: TGCGCCAGCAGCATAAGAGGTACAGGGGGCGAGACCCAGTACTTC. This translates into CASSIRGTGGETQYF.

Only one count was recorded for this clone. Other DNA sequences in the sample encode the same CDR3. This chain links TRBV28 with TRBJ2-7, with TRBD2 matching 14 bases. This CDR3 has 16 amino acids. After removal of 3 bases from V and 3 bases from J, the junction contained 4 bases not matched to a gene. CDR1 is MDHEN, CDR2 SYDVKM, per germline. The CDR3 DNA is TGTGCCAGCAGTTTGGGAGGGACTAGCGGGAGCTACGAGCAGTACTTC. Its protein is CASSLGGTSGSYEQYF.

The chain combines TRBV10-1 with TRBJ2-3; a weak D match, TRBD2 (5 bases). The CDR3 contains 13 residues. Germline CDR1 reads WNHNN; CDR2 reads SYGVQD (reference sequence). V shed 4 bases and J shed 2 bases, with 7 bases lying between them. The CDR3 reads CASSADYTDTQYF. CDR3 DNA: TGCGCCAGCAGTGCCGACTACACAGATACGCAGTATTTT.

V usage is TRBV19 and J usage is TRBJ2-7; possibly TRBD1 for D (6 bases). The CDR3 spans 14 residues. Between the trimmed V and J ends, which lost 7 bases and 6 bases, there was a span of 19 bases. In germline, CDR1 is LNHDA, CDR2 SQIVND (reference sequence). Written as DNA, the CDR3 is TGTGCCAGTACCCCCGCGTACAGGGTCGGCGAGCAGTACTTC. As protein: CASTPAYRVGEQYF.

The gene calls are TRBV28 and TRBJ1-5; 9 positions match TRBD1. The CDR3 has 13 residues. V shed 7 bases, J shed 5 bases, and the junction held 3 bases outside the gene matches. Germline CDR1 reads MDHEN; CDR2 reads SYDVKM. CDR3 coding DNA: TGTGCCAGCAACGACAGGGGGGATCAGCCCCAGCATTTT. This translates into CASNDRGDQPQHF.

As DNA, the CDR3 is TGTGCCAGCATCAGAGACAGGGCAAGGAGCAATCAGCCCCAGCATTTT. It encodes CASIRDRARSNQPQHF. The genes are TRBV28 and TRBJ1-5, with 7 bases lining up with TRBD1. The CDR3 runs 16 residues. V trimming: 7 bases; J trimming: 1 base; junction bases outside the gene matches: 10. CDR1 and CDR2 (germline): MDHEN, SYDVKM.

This chain uses TRBV10-3 with TRBJ2-7; D is undetermined. This CDR3 has 13 residues. V was cut by 3 bases and J by 3 bases, with 9 bases left in between. The germline V gene encodes CDR1 ENHRY and CDR2 SYGVKD. DNA of the CDR3: TGTGCCATCAGTGACTTAACGGGCTACGAGCAGTACTTC. Residues: CAISDLTGYEQYF.

This chain links TRBV9 with TRBJ2-3; 7 bases are a match to TRBD2. CDR1 and CDR2 from the germline V gene are SGDLS and YYNGEE. The length of the CDR3 is 15 residues. Trimming took 6 bases from V and 0 from J; bases not matched to a gene: 7. The CDR3 protein is CASNPSGSSTDTQYF. Written as DNA, the CDR3 is TGTGCCAGCAACCCTAGCGGCTCTAGCACAGATACGCAGTATTTT.

V usage is TRBV29-1 and J usage is TRBJ2-6, with 8 bases that match TRBD1. Germline-derived CDR1 and CDR2 are SQVTM and ANQGSEA. V shed 1 base and J 1 base; nucleotides not matched to a gene: 9. The CDR3 is 18 amino acids. In DNA, the CDR3 is TGCAGCGTTGAAGGGGACAGGTTAGGGGCTTCTGGGGCCAACGTCCTGACTTTC. It specifies CSVEGDRLGASGANVLTF.

The chain combines TRBV4-1 with TRBJ2-3; D may be TRBD1 (6 bases). The CDR3 runs to 18 residues. V was trimmed by 1 base and J by 2 bases, leaving 19 bases between them. Germline CDR1 is MGHRA and CDR2 is YSYEKL. The CDR3 spells CASSQGPQQGAVTDTQYF. The CDR3 DNA reads as TGCGCCAGCAGCCAAGGGCCTCAACAGGGTGCGGTCACAGATACGCAGTATTTT.

J is TRBJ1-1 and V is TRBV5-6; TRBD1 matches 11 bases. Germline values: CDR1 SGHDT, CDR2 YYEEEE. The CDR3 contains 15 residues. V lost 4 bases to trimming and J lost 3 bases; unmatched junction nucleotides: 5. CDR3 loop: CASSRAGQGDTEAFF. As DNA, the CDR3 is TGTGCCAGCAGCCGGGCGGGACAGGGGGACACTGAAGCTTTCTTT.

The chain combines TRBV5-4 with TRBJ2-3; 8 nucleotides agree with TRBD1. This CDR3 has 16 residues. Per germline, CDR1 SGHNT and CDR2 YYREEE (reference sequence). V lost 4 bases to trimming and J lost 5 bases; unmatched junction nucleotides: 12. The CDR3 spells CASSGGTGGREDTQYF. DNA for the CDR3: TGTGCCAGCAGCGGCGGGACAGGCGGTCGAGAAGATACGCAGTATTTT. Filled out from reference TRBV5-4 and TRBJ2-3, the complete variable domain reads ETGVTQSPTHLIKTRGQQVTLRCSSQSGHNTVSWYQQALGQGPQFIFQYYREEENGRGNFPPRFSGLQFPNYSSELNVNALELDDSALYLCASSGGTGGREDTQYFGPGTRLTVL.

J is TRBJ2-7 and V is TRBV19; 7 nucleotides match TRBD1. The junction had 12 bases not matched to a gene; V was cut back by 5 bases and J by 2 bases. The CDR3 totals 16 residues. Germline assignment: CDR1 LNHDA and CDR2 SQIVND (reference sequence). Written as DNA, the CDR3 is TGTGCCAGTAGTTATGGGACAGCCCCCAGTCCCTACGAGCAGTACTTC. It specifies CASSYGTAPSPYEQYF.

With respect to this clone: Given a much more abundant clone one base away, this may be a read error. Other DNA sequences in this specimen translate into the identical CDR3. The chain joins TRBV30 to TRBJ1-6; TRBD1 matches at 7 bases. Trimming removed 3 bases from V and 9 bases from J; junction bases left unmatched: 11. CDR1 and CDR2 from the germline V gene are GTSNPN and SVGIG (reference sequence). The CDR3 contains 15 residues. The CDR3 DNA sequence: TGTGCCTGGAGGTCTAAGACAGGGTTTGGTTCACCCCTCCACTTT. Amino acids: CAWRSKTGFGSPLHF.

The chain joins TRBV7-2 to TRBJ2-3; 10 bases match TRBD2. This CDR3 is built from 15 residues. CDR1 and CDR2 from the germline V gene are SGHTA and FQGNSA. V shed 5 bases, J shed 4 bases, and the junction held 6 bases outside the gene matches. This CDR3 is CASSVSGRAADTQYF. CDR3 DNA: TGTGCCAGCAGCGTAAGCGGGAGGGCGGCAGATACGCAGTATTTT.

V gene TRBV9 combines with J gene TRBJ1-2, with 9 bases fitting TRBD1. V lost 3 bases, J lost 6 bases, and 9 bases stayed unmatched. From germline, CDR1 is SGDLS and CDR2 YYNGEE. The CDR3 has 15 residues. The CDR3 sequence is CASSATGGLPDGYTF. CDR3 nucleotides: TGTGCCAGCAGCGCTACAGGGGGCCTCCCCGATGGCTACACCTTC. The full variable domain, rest sourced from reference TRBV9 and TRBJ1-2, is DSGVTQTPKHLITATGQRVTLRCSPRSGDLSVYWYQQSLDQGLQFLIQYYNGEERAKGNILERFSAQQFPDLHSELNLSSLELGDSALYFCASSATGGLPDGYTFGSGTRLTVV.

The chain recombines TRBV27 with TRBJ2-7; TRBD1 agrees at 9 bases. Germline assignment: CDR1 MNHEY and CDR2 SMNVEV (reference sequence). The V and J ends lost 5 bases and 4 bases, in that order; junction bases with no gene match: 9. The CDR3 runs 15 residues. Here the CDR3 DNA reads TGTGCCAGCAGTCCGGGACAGGGAGGGCGGTACGAGCAGTACTTC. Translated, it gives CASSPGQGGRYEQYF.

This chain links TRBV6-8 with TRBJ1-6; 7 nucleotides match TRBD1. The CDR3 loop spans 15 amino acids. The germline gives CDR1 MNHGY, CDR2 SAAAGT. Unmatched junction bases numbered 8, after V lost 5 bases and J lost 7 bases. The CDR3 reads CASSASRQGNSPLHF. As DNA, the CDR3 is TGTGCCAGCAGTGCCTCCCGACAGGGAAATTCACCCCTCCACTTT.

This chain links TRBV7-9 with TRBJ2-7; TRBD1 matches at 8 bases. Germline V gene lookup returns CDR1 SEHNR and CDR2 FQNEAQ (reference sequence). This CDR3 has 14 residues. J gave up 7 bases and V 3 bases, and 8 bases lay outside the gene matches. The CDR3 DNA reads TGTGCCAGCAGCTTCGCGGACAGGGACGGGGAGCAGTACTTC. It is translated as CASSFADRDGEQYF.

The V call is TRBV7-2, the J call TRBJ2-3, with D uncertain. V lost 4 bases, J lost 0 bases, and 11 bases lay in between. Per germline, CDR1 SGHTA and CDR2 FQGNSA. The CDR3 is 15 residues long. CDR3 sequence: CASSSSSVSTDTQYF. In nucleotides, the CDR3 is TGTGCCAGCAGCTCCAGTTCCGTAAGCACAGATACGCAGTATTTT.

J is TRBJ2-7 and V is TRBV6-5, with TRBD2 identical over 10 bases. CDR3 size: 14 residues. From germline, CDR1 is MNHEY and CDR2 SVGAGI. The V segment lost 7 bases and the J segment 6 bases; nucleotides outside the gene matches: 9. CDR3 coding DNA: TGTGCCAGCATCACTCTAGCGGGGGTCGGCGAGCAGTACTTC. Translating it yields CASITLAGVGEQYF.